This T cell receptor beta chain was profiled in a study of a mutant IDH1 vaccine in newly diagnosed glioma. For the study at large: Therapy received beforehand was radiotherapy, temozolomide, or both, with most patients given both. V12 came at week 35, V13 at week 47.

Study findings and constraints: Changes in the top peripheral T cell clonotypes seemingly had no bearing on pseudoprogression.

Time point reported: week 47, end of study. With topical imiquimod, each dose of the vaccine consisted of 300 ug of mutant IDH1 20-mer peptide. Data came from immunoSEQ multiplex PCR; TCRdb stores just in-frame clones and leaves some out. The sample gives around 50,000 clones, approximately 84% of which show up once; roughly 4.5% is in the top ten. For this clone: Its specificity is not known.

The CDR3 is made up of 12 amino acids. The V end lost 6 bases, the J end lost 2 bases, and 8 bases lay between the germline ends. In germline, CDR1 is MNHNS, CDR2 SASEGT. This clonotype originated in a woman aged 25 to 45 with glioma. Some clones in this sample may be carry-over from other donors' samples. Sample: PBMCs, taken from a glioma patient whose treatment included an IDH1 peptide vaccine. V usage is TRBV6-1 and J usage is TRBJ2-7; no definite D call. CDR3 residues: CASRDRTYEQYF. The CDR3 nucleotides read TGTGCCAGCAGGGACCGTACCTACGAGCAGTACTTC.